This section outlines one T cell receptor (beta chain) sequence together with its context. What it recognizes is unknown. Assay: immunoSEQ multiplex PCR; the TCRdb copy retains only in-frame clones and omits some. The sample shows 99,000 or so clones, about 93% of them seen only once. This specimen comes from a study of siplizumab effects on memory and regulatory T cells. Findings and caveats of the study: Tracing alloreactive clones into unstimulated subsets worked for only a minor fraction of them.

Sequencing was done on a sample of Tregs sorted from blood. This clonotype originated in a human donor in good health.

CDR3 sequence reads: CASSLGGGGGETQYF. CDR3 coding DNA: TGTGCCAGCAGTCTAGGGGGCGGAGGGGGCGAGACCCAGTACTTC. The V and J genes are TRBV25-1 and TRBJ2-5; D may be TRBD1 (7 bases). V was cut by 5 bases and J by 5 bases, with 18 bases left in between. This CDR3 has 15 amino acids. CDR1 and CDR2 (germline): MGHDK, SYGVNS.